This T cell receptor (beta chain) stems from a study of blood T cells in healthy people across ages. Trimming cost V 5 bases and J 5 bases, with 9 bases left between them. The CDR3 runs to 12 residues. Germline CDR1 is MGHRA and CDR2 is YSYEKL. PCR was performed a second time for roughly 7 to 11 cycles using a sample-barcoded 5' primer and a J-beta primer mix. TCRdb called the 5' RACE reads again in MiXCR, with one record for every CDR3 protein. The repertoire holds roughly 1.5 million distinct CDR3 sequences, with under 55% as singletons. This clonotype originated in a woman aged 18-29 years in good health. The genes are TRBV4-1 and TRBJ2-5; D not certain. The sequenced sample consisted of blood. CDR3 nucleotides: TGCGCCAGCAGCATCCTGGGGGAGACCCAGTACTTC. This translates into CASSILGETQYF.